These T cell receptor beta chains were read from a single sample in a study of T cell repertoires in cytomegalovirus infection. Their recognized antigens are unknown. TCRdb reprocessed the reads with MiXCR, giving one entry per CDR3 protein. The sample lists about 920,000 distinct CDR3 sequences; around 30% were seen once. Sequenced material: cultured CD8+ T cells from PBMCs, taken from culture after CMV antigen stimulation. The receptors were gathered from a human donor in good health (CMV status not recorded). Some clones in this sample may be carry-over from other donors' samples. The CDR3 runs from the conserved cysteine through the conserved F or W. D genes are given only for firm matches. A row's size may be missing; if present it is once, few, many or a size class.

>-|TRBV20-1|TRBJ1-1|-
TGCAGTGCCCCGGTGAACACTGAAGCTTTCTTT
CSAPVNTEAFF
>TRBD2|TRBV11-2|TRBJ2-1|few
TGTGCCAGCAAAGAGCGGGGGTACAATGAGCAGTTCTTC
CASKERGYNEQFF
>TRBD1|TRBV4-3|TRBJ2-1|-
TGCGCCAGCAGCCCCGGGACAGGGGTTGGGGATGAGCAGTTCTTC
CASSPGTGVGDEQFF
>-|TRBV20-1|TRBJ1-4|few
TGCAGTGCTCTCCGCCCTCCGATAGGGATGAATGAAAAACTGTTTTTT
CSALRPPIGMNEKLFF
>-|TRBV7-9|TRBJ1-1|few
TGTGCCAGCATTTGGGTCCTGAACACTGAAGCTTTCTTT
CASIWVLNTEAFF
>-|TRBV6-2/TRBV6-3|TRBJ2-2|-
TGTGCCAGCAGTTTTGAGGGTCCTTTCGGGGAGCTGTTTTTT
CASSFEGPFGELFF
>TRBD2|TRBV2|TRBJ2-3|-
TGTGCCAGCAGAGAGCTAGCGGGGGGGCTAGATACGCAGTATTTT
CASRELAGGLDTQYF
>-|TRBV20-1|TRBJ2-2|few
TGCAGTGCTAGATGGGGGGGGACATCCACCGGGGAGCTGTTTTTT
CSARWGGTSTGELFF
>-|TRBV29-1|TRBJ2-3|-
TGCAGCGTTGAACTCCCAGGAGGCACAGATACGCAGTATTTT
CSVELPGGTDTQYF
>-|TRBV18|TRBJ1-3|-
TGTGCCAGCTCACTGACAGAAGTTTCCGGAAACACCATATATTTT
CASSLTEVSGNTIYF
>-|TRBV27|TRBJ1-1|-
TGTGCCAGCAGTTTATCGCTCAGGGGCACTGAAGCTTTCTTT
CASSLSLRGTEAFF
>TRBD1|TRBV7-9|TRBJ1-1|-
TGTGCCAGCAGCGCGGGACAGCCCTTGGGAGCTTTCTTT
CASSAGQPLGAFF
>-|TRBV5-1|TRBJ1-2|few
TGCGCCAGCAGCTTGGCCAACGCAGGGAGGGATGGCTACACCTTC
CASSLANAGRDGYTF